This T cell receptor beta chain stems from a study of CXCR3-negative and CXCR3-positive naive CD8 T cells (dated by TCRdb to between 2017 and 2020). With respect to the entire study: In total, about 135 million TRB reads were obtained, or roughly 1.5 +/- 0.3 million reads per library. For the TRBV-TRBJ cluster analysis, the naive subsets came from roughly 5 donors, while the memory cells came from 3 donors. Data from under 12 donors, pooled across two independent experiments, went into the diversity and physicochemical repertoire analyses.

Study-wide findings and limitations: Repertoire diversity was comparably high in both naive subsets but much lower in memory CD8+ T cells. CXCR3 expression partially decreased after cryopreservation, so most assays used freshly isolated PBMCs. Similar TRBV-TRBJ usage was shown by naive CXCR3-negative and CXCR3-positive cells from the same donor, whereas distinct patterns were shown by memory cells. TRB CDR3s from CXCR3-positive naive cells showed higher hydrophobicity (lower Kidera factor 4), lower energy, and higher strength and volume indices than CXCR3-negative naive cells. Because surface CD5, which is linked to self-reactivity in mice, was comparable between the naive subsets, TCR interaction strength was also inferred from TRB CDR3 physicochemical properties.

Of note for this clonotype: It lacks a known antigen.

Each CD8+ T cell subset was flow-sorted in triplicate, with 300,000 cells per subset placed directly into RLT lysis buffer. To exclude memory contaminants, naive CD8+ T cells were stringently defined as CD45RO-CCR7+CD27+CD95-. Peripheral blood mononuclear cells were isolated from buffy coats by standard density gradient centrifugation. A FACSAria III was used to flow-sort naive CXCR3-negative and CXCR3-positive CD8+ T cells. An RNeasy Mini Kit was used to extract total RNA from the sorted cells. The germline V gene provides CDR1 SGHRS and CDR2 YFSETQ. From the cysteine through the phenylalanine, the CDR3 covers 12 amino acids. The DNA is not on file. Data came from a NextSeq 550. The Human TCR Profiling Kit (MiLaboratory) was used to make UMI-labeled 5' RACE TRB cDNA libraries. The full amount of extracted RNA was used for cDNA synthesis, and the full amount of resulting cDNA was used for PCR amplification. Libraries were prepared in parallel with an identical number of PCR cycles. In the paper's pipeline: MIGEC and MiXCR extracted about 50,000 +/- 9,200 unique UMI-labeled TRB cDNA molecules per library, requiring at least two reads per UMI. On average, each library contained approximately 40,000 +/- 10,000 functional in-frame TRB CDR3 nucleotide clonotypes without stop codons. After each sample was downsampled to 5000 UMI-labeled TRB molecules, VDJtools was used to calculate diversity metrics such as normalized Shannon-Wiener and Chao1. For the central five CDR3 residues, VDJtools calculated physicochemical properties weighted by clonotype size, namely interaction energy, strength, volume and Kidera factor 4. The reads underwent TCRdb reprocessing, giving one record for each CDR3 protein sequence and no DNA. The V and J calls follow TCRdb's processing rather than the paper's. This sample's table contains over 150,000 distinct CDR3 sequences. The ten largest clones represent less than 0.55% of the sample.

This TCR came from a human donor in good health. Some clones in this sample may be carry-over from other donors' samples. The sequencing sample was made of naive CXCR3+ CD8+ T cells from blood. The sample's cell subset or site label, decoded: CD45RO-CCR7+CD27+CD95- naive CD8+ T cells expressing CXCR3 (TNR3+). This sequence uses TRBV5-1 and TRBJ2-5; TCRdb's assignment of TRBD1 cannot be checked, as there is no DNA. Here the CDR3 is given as CASSTLGGDQYF.